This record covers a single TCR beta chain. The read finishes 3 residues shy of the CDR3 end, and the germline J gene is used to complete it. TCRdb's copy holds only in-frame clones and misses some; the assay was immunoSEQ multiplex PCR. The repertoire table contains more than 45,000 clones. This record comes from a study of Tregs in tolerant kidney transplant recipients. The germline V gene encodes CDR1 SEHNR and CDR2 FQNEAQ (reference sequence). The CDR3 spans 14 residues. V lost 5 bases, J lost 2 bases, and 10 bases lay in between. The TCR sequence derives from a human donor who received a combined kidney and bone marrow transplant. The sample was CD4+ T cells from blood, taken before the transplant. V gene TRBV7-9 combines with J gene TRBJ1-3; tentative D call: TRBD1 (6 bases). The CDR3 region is CASSLQGTGNTIYF. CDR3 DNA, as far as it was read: TGTGCCAGCAGCCTACAGGGAACTGGAAACACC.